This T cell receptor beta chain stems from a study of beta chain features in type 1 diabetes. Regarding the study as a whole: Researchers report that Type 1 diabetes patients had moderately but significantly shorter TCRB CDR3s across all four CD4+ subsets.

The V gene's germline CDR1 is SGDLS and CDR2 YYNGEE. V was shortened by 0 bases and J by 5 bases, with 14 bases between the two germline ends. The CDR3 consists of 15 residues. One heparinised blood draw, averaging around 0.12 L, came from each donor. The authors reverse transcribed all of the isolated RNA, so sequencing captured expressed TCRB transcripts. Generated by immunoSEQ multiplex PCR, the TCRdb table keeps only in-frame clones and is missing some. Seen here are roughly 160,000 clones, approximately 8% observed once, and the top ten hold more than 0.75%. Details on this clone: Its antigen is unidentified.

The clonotype comes from a woman aged 40 to 50 with type 1 diabetes. The sequenced sample was central memory CD4+ T cells from blood. V is TRBV9 and J is TRBJ2-5; no clear D gene. The CDR3 loop reads CASSVGGFSKETQYF. For the CDR3, the DNA is TGTGCCAGCAGCGTAGGAGGCTTTTCAAAGGAGACCCAGTACTTC.